A selection of T cell receptor beta chains follows, all from one sample in a study of blood T cell repertoires in COVID-19. Only in-frame clones appear in the TCRdb table, and some are missing; sequencing was by immunoSEQ multiplex PCR. The table lists about 130,000 clones, 75% to 85% of them singletons. Sequenced input: peripheral blood. These receptors all come from an elderly man with acute or convalescent COVID-19. The CDR3 runs from the conserved cysteine through the conserved F or W. Fields, in order: clone size, V gene, D gene, J gene, CDR3 protein, CDR3 DNA. D genes are given only for firm matches. Size is omitted from some rows. Given values are once, few, many or a class for expanded clones.

-,TRBV6-6,TRBD1,TRBJ1-3,CASSNRGQRNTIYF,TGTGCCAGCAGCAACAGGGGGCAGCGAAACACCATATATTTT
few,TRBV6-1,-,TRBJ2-7,CASSEARHLFSYEQYF,TGTGCCAGCAGTGAAGCGCGTCACCTCTTCTCCTACGAGCAGTACTTC
-,TRBV2,-,TRBJ1-5,CASSVYKESNQPQHF,TGTGCCAGCAGTGTTTACAAAGAATCCAATCAGCCCCAGCATTTT
few,TRBV28,TRBD1,TRBJ2-5,CASSTTTGRAFQETQYF,TGTGCCAGCAGTACAACGACAGGGCGCGCTTTCCAAGAGACCCAGTACTTC
-,TRBV5-1,-,TRBJ1-4,CASSASSRVDEKLFF,TGCGCCAGCAGCGCTAGTAGTCGGGTAGATGAAAAACTGTTTTTT
-,TRBV5-1,TRBD2,TRBJ2-5,CASSGGGSGETQYF,TGCGCCAGCAGCGGGGGGGGATCGGGAGAGACCCAGTACTTC
once,TRBV4-2,-,TRBJ2-2,CASSQARLRTGELFF,TGTGCCAGCAGCCAAGCCCGACTAAGGACCGGGGAGCTGTTTTTT
-,TRBV5-4,-,TRBJ2-2,CASSSRTYGELFF,TGTGCCAGCAGCTCCAGGACTTACGGGGAGCTGTTTTTT
many,TRBV6-1,TRBD2,TRBJ2-5,CASSEDGTSGGMETQYF,TGTGCCAGCAGTGAAGATGGGACTAGCGGGGGGATGGAGACCCAGTACTTC
-,TRBV5-6,TRBD1,TRBJ1-5,CASSPDRGLNQPQHF,TGTGCCAGCAGCCCTGACAGGGGGCTAAATCAGCCCCAGCATTTT
once,TRBV5-8,TRBD2,TRBJ2-1,CASSPRTSGDYNEQFF,TGTGCCAGCAGCCCCAGGACTAGCGGCGACTACAATGAGCAGTTCTTC
-,TRBV19,TRBD2,TRBJ2-1,CASKTGAGGSDEQFF,TGTGCCAGTAAGACGGGAGCGGGGGGGTCCGATGAGCAGTTCTTC
few,TRBV18,TRBD1,TRBJ2-7,CASSPNRGGYEQYF,TGTGCCAGCTCACCTAACAGGGGTGGGTACGAGCAGTACTTC
few,TRBV5-1,-,TRBJ2-5,CASSLEWPETQYF,TGCGCCAGCAGCTTGGAATGGCCGGAGACCCAGTACTTC
-,TRBV29-1,-,TRBJ1-2,CSVGRQANYGYTF,TGCAGCGTTGGAAGACAGGCAAACTATGGCTACACCTTC
few,TRBV29-1,TRBD1,TRBJ2-3,CSVERGGQGADTQYF,TGCAGCGTTGAAAGGGGTGGGCAGGGGGCAGATACGCAGTATTTT
-,TRBV10-3,-,TRBJ1-6,CAISAAGIRSYNSPLHF,TGTGCCATCAGTGCTGCAGGGATAAGGTCCTATAATTCACCCCTCCACTTT
-,TRBV9,TRBD2,TRBJ2-1,CASSVGTSKYNEQFF,TGTGCCAGCAGCGTAGGGACTAGTAAGTACAATGAGCAGTTCTTC
-,TRBV4-2,TRBD2,TRBJ2-1,CASSQDGGLAAGSSYNEQFF,TGTGCCAGCAGCCAAGATGGGGGACTAGCGGCCGGGAGCTCCTACAATGAGCAGTTCTTC
once,TRBV18,TRBD1,TRBJ1-1,CASSQGARTEAFF,TGTGCCAGCTCACAGGGGGCGCGGACTGAAGCTTTCTTT
many,TRBV3-1/TRBV3-2,-,TRBJ2-7,CASSQDPMTANYEQYF,TGTGCCAGCAGCCAAGATCCCATGACAGCGAACTACGAGCAGTACTTC
-,TRBV2,-,TRBJ2-1,CASSAREAEQFF,TGTGCCAGCAGTGCCAGGGAAGCTGAGCAGTTCTTC
few,TRBV3-1/TRBV3-2,-,TRBJ1-3,CASSQTPTVASGNTIYF,TGTGCCAGCAGCCAAACCCCGACAGTGGCTTCTGGAAACACCATATATTTT
-,TRBV5-6,TRBD2,TRBJ2-2,CASRPLRGETGELFF,TGTGCCAGCCGACCTTTACGGGGGGAAACCGGGGAGCTGTTTTTT
-,TRBV28,-,TRBJ2-7,CASSWSYEQYF,TGTGCCAGCAGTTGGAGCTACGAGCAGTACTTC
-,TRBV6-5,TRBD1,TRBJ1-1,CASTFAGGTEAFF,TGTGCCAGCACCTTCGCAGGGGGGACTGAAGCTTTCTTT
-,TRBV6-4,-,TRBJ1-6,CASSVEAGKNSPLHF,TGTGCCAGCAGTGTTGAAGCAGGGAAAAATTCACCCCTCCACTTT
-,TRBV28,-,TRBJ1-1,CASVGPVNTEAFF,TGTGCCAGCGTCGGTCCGGTGAACACTGAAGCTTTCTTT
-,TRBV4-3,TRBD2,TRBJ2-3,CASSRRHLGRERHTDTQYF,TGCGCCAGCAGCCGCCGACACCTGGGGAGGGAACGGCATACAGATACGCAGTATTTT
-,TRBV5-1,-,TRBJ2-7,CASSFDRSYEQYF,TGCGCCAGCAGCTTTGACAGATCCTACGAGCAGTACTTC
-,TRBV11-2,TRBD1,TRBJ1-2,CASSSTRDSPYGYTF,TGTGCCAGCAGCTCAACTCGGGACAGCCCTTATGGCTACACCTTC
-,TRBV24-1,TRBD1,TRBJ2-2,CATSTGETGELFF,TGTGCCACCAGTACAGGGGAAACCGGGGAGCTGTTTTTT
-,TRBV28,TRBD1,TRBJ2-5,CASSWGTGGETQYF,TGTGCCAGCAGTTGGGGGACAGGGGGAGAGACCCAGTACTTC
-,TRBV7-2,-,TRBJ2-6,CASSLATSPSGANVLTF,TGTGCCAGCAGCTTAGCAACTAGCCCTTCTGGGGCCAACGTCCTGACTTTC
-,TRBV6-6,TRBD1,TRBJ1-5,CASSYPGQGNQPQHF,TGTGCCAGCAGTTACCCAGGACAGGGTAATCAGCCCCAGCATTTT
once,TRBV5-6,TRBD2,TRBJ2-7,CASIATLAGGPHEQYF,TGTGCCAGCATCGCCACCCTAGCGGGGGGGCCCCACGAGCAGTACTTC
once,TRBV28,-,TRBJ2-2,CASGPGASWAGELFF,TGTGCCAGCGGACCGGGAGCAAGTTGGGCCGGGGAGCTGTTTTTT
few,TRBV28,TRBD1,TRBJ2-7,CASSSPRTSQGWSPYEQYF,TGTGCCAGCAGCTCCCCCAGAACCTCACAGGGGTGGAGCCCTTACGAGCAGTACTTC
once,TRBV27,TRBD2,TRBJ2-7,CASRLAGGPWEQYF,TGTGCCAGCAGACTAGCGGGGGGGCCCTGGGAGCAGTACTTC
-,TRBV6-2/TRBV6-3,-,TRBJ2-7,CASSYSRGAEQYF,TGTGCCAGCAGTTACTCTCGGGGGGCCGAGCAGTACTTC
-,TRBV5-1,TRBD2,TRBJ2-5,CASSPGGLAVQETQYF,TGCGCCAGCAGCCCAGGGGGACTAGCGGTACAAGAGACCCAGTACTTC
-,TRBV29-1,-,TRBJ2-6,CSVSGHPSGANVLTF,TGCAGCGTTTCGGGACACCCCTCTGGGGCCAACGTCCTGACTTTC
-,TRBV6-2/TRBV6-3,-,TRBJ1-5,CASSYETGSVQPQHF,TGTGCCAGCAGTTACGAAACAGGGTCGGTGCAGCCCCAGCATTTT
-,TRBV6-2/TRBV6-3,TRBD2,TRBJ2-7,CASSFEAGAPSYEQYF,TGTGCCAGCAGTTTCGAAGCGGGGGCCCCCTCCTACGAGCAGTACTTC
few,TRBV10-3,-,TRBJ2-7,CAISESTVATYEQYF,TGTGCCATCAGTGAGTCGACAGTTGCAACCTACGAGCAGTACTTC
-,TRBV28,TRBD2,TRBJ2-2,CASSPRARLAGNTGELFF,TGTGCCAGCAGTCCGAGAGCCCGACTAGCGGGGAACACCGGGGAGCTGTTTTTT
-,TRBV4-3,-,TRBJ1-2,CASSQGNRDDYGYTF,TGCGCCAGCAGCCAAGGTAACAGGGACGACTATGGCTACACCTTC
-,TRBV19,-,TRBJ2-7,CASSQWAGASYEQYF,TGTGCCAGTAGTCAGTGGGCGGGGGCATCCTACGAGCAGTACTTC
-,TRBV6-5,-,TRBJ1-6,CASRGRSSYNSPLHF,TGTGCCAGCAGGGGGAGGAGCTCCTATAATTCACCCCTCCACTTT
-,TRBV2,-,TRBJ2-7,CASSEGAPVWYEQYF,TGTGCCAGCAGTGAAGGGGCACCGGTTTGGTACGAGCAGTACTTC
-,TRBV25-1,TRBD1,TRBJ1-1,CASSRFGTGAFF,TGTGCCAGCAGTCGGTTCGGGACAGGGGCTTTCTTT